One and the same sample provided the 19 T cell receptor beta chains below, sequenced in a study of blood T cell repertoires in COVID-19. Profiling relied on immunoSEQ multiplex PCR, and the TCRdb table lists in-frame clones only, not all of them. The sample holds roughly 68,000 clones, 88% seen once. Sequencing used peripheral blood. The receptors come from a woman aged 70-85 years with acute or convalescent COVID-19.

Written as DNA, the CDR3 is TGTGCCAGCAGTGGGGTCATGGACAGGGGTCCCTACGAGCAGTACTTC. Amino acid sequence: CASSGVMDRGPYEQYF. The chain has TRBV25-1 and TRBJ2-7; 9 nucleotides line up with TRBD1. CDR3 length equals 16 residues. CDR1 MGHDK and CDR2 SYGVNS come from the germline V gene. Losses at the gene ends were 4 bases for V and 2 bases for J; bases not matched to a gene: 9.

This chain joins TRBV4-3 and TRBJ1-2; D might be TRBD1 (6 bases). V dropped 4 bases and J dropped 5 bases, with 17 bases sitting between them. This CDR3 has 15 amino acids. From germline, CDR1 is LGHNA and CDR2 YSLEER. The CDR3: CASSLRSDSLYGYTF. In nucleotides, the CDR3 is TGCGCCAGCAGCCTCCGATCGGACAGCCTTTATGGCTACACCTTC.

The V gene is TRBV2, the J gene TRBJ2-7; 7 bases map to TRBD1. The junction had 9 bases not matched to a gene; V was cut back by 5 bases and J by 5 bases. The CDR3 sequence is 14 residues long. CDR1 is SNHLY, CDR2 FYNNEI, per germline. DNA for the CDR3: TGTGCCAGCAGTCACGATGGGACAGACAACGAGCAGTACTTC. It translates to CASSHDGTDNEQYF. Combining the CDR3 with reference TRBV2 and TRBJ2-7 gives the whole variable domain EPEVTQTPSHQVTQMGQEVILRCVPISNHLYFYWYRQILGQKVEFLVSFYNNEISEKSEIFDDQFSVERPDGSNFTLKIRSTKLEDSAMYFCASSHDGTDNEQYFGPGTRLTVT.

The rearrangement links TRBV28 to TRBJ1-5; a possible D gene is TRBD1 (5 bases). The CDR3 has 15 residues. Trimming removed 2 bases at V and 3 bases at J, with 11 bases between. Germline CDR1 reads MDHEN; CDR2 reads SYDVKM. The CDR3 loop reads CASSLGGDHNQPQHF. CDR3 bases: TGTGCCAGCAGTTTAGGGGGGGACCACAATCAGCCCCAGCATTTT.

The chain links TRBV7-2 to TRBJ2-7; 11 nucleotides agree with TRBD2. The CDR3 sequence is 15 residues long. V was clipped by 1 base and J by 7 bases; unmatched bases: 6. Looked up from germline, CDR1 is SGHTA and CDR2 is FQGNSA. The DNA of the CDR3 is TGTGCCAGCAGCTTAGAGCCTAGCGGGAGGCGGGAGCAGTACTTC. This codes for CASSLEPSGRREQYF.

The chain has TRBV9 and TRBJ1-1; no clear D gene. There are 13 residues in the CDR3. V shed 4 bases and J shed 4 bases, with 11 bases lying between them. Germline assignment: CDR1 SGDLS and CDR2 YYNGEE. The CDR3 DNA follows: TGTGCCAGCAGCCCCGGGATAAGCACTGAAGCTTTCTTT. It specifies CASSPGISTEAFF.

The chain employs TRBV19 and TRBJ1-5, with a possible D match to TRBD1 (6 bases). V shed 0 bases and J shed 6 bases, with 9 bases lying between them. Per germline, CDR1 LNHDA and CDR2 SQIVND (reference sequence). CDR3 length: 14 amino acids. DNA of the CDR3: TGTGCCAGTAGTATAGATCGGACAGTTCAGCCCCAGCATTTT. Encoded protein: CASSIDRTVQPQHF.

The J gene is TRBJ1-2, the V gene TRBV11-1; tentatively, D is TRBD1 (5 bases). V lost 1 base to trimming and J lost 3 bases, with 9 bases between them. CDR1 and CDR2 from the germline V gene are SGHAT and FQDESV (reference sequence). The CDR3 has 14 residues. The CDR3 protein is CASSLESGHYGYTF. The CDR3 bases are TGTGCCAGCAGCTTAGAATCAGGGCACTATGGCTACACCTTC. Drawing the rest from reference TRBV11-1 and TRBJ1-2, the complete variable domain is EAEVAQSPRYKITEKSQAVAFWCDPISGHATLYWYRQILGQGPELLVQFQDESVVDDSQLPKDRFSAERLKGVDSTLKIQPAELGDSAMYLCASSLESGHYGYTFGSGTRLTVV.

The CDR3 spells CASTPSWGPTEAFF. The CDR3, as DNA: TGTGCCAGCACTCCTTCTTGGGGGCCCACTGAAGCTTTCTTT. The rearrangement links TRBV2 to TRBJ1-1; D is perhaps TRBD1 (6 bases). V lost 7 bases and J lost 4, with 16 bases in between. The CDR3 totals 14 residues. CDR1 SNHLY and CDR2 FYNNEI come from the germline V gene. Looking up the rest from reference TRBV2 and TRBJ1-1 gives the full variable domain: EPEVTQTPSHQVTQMGQEVILRCVPISNHLYFYWYRQILGQKVEFLVSFYNNEISEKSEIFDDQFSVERPDGSNFTLKIRSTKLEDSAMYFCASTPSWGPTEAFFGQGTRLTVV.

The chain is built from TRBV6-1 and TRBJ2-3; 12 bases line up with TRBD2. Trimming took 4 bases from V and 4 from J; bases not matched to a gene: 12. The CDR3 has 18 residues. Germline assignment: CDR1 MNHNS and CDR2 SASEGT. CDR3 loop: CASSVTPSGRAGADTQYF. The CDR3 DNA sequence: TGTGCCAGCAGTGTGACCCCTAGCGGGAGGGCCGGCGCAGATACGCAGTATTTT.

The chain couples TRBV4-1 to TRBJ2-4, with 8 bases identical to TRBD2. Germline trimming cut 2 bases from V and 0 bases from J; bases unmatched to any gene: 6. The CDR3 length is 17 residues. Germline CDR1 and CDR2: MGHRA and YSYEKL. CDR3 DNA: TGCGCCAGCAGCCAATGGTCTCTAGCGGGAGCCAAAAACATTCAGTACTTC. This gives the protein CASSQWSLAGAKNIQYF.

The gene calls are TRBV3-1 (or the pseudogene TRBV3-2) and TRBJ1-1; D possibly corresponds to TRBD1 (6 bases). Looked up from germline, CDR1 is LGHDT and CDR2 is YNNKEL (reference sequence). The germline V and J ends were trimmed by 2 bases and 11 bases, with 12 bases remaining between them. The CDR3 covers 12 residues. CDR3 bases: TGTGCCAGCAGCCAACCGGGGGGGGCGGCTTTCTTT. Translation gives CASSQPGGAAFF.

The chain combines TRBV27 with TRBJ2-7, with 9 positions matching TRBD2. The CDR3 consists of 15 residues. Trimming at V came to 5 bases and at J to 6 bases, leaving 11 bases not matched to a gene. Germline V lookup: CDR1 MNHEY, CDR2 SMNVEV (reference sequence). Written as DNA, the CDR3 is TGTGCCAGCAGTCCCCTGCGGGAGGGCCGGGGCGAGCAGTACTTC. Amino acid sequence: CASSPLREGRGEQYF.

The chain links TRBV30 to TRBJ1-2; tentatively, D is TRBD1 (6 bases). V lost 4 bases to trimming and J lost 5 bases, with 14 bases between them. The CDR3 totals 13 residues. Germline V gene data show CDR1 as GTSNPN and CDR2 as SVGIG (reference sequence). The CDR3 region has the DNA TGTGCCTGGACCATCCTGACAGGTTATGGCTACACCTTC. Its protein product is CAWTILTGYGYTF.

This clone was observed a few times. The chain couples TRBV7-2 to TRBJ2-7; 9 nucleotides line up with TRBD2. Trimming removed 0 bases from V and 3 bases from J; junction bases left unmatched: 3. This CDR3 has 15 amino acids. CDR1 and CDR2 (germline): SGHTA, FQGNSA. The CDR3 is CASSLASSGSYEQYF. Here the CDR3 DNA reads TGTGCCAGCAGCTTAGCGAGTAGCGGGAGCTACGAGCAGTACTTC.

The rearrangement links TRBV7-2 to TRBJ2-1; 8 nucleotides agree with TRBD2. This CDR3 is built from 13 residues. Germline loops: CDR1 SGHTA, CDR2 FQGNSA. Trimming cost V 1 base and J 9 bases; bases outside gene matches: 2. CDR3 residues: CASSLERESEQFF. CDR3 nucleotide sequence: TGTGCCAGCAGCTTAGAGCGGGAGAGTGAGCAGTTCTTC. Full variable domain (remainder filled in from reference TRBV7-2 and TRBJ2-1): GAGVSQSPSNKVTEKGKDVELRCDPISGHTALYWYRQSLGQGLEFLIYFQGNSAPDKSGLPSDRFSAERTGGSVSTLTIQRTQQEDSAVYLCASSLERESEQFFGPGTRLTVL.

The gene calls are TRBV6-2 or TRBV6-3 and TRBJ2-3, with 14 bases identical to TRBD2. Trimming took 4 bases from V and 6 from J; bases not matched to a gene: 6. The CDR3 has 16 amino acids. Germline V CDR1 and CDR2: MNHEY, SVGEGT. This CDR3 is CASSFGLAGGGDTQYF. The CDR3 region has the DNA TGTGCCAGCAGTTTTGGACTAGCGGGGGGTGGGGATACGCAGTATTTT.

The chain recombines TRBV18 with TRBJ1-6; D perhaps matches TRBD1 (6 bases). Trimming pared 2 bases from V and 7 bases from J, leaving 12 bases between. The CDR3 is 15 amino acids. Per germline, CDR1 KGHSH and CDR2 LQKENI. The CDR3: CASSPGQGLNSPLHF. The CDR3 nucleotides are TGTGCCAGCTCACCAGGGCAGGGGTTAAATTCACCCCTCCACTTT.

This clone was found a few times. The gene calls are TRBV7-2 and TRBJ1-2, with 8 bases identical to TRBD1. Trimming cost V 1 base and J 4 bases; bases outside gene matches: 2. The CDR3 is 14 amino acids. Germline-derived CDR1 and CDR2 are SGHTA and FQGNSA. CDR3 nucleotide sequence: TGTGCCAGCAGCTTAGGGACAGGGCTCTATGGCTACACCTTC. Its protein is CASSLGTGLYGYTF.